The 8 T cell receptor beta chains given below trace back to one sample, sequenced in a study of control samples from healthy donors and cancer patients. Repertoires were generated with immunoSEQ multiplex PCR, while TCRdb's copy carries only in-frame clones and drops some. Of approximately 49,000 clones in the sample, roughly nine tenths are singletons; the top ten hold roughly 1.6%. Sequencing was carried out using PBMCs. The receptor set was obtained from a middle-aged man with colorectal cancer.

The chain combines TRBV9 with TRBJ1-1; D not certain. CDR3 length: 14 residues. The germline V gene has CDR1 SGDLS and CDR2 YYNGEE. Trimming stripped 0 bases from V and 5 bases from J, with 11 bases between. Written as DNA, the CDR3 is TGTGCCAGCAGCGTAGAATCGGGATGGACTGAAGCTTTCTTT. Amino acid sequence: CASSVESGWTEAFF.

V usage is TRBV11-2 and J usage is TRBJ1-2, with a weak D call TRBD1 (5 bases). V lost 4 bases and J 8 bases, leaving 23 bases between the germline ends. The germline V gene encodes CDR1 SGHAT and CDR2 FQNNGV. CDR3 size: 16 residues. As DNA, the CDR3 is TGTGCCAGCAGCTCAATCCGGGTCCGCCCTAGGGGAGGCTACACCTTC. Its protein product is CASSSIRVRPRGGYTF. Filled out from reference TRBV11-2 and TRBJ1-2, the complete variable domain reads EAGVAQSPRYKIIEKRQSVAFWCNPISGHATLYWYQQILGQGPKLLIQFQNNGVVDDSQLPKDRFSAERLKGVDSTLKIQPAKLEDSAVYLCASSSIRVRPRGGYTFGSGTRLTVV.

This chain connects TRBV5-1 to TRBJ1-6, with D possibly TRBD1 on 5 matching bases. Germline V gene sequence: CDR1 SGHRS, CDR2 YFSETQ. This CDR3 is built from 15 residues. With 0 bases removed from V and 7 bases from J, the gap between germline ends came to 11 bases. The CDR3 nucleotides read TGCGCCAGCAGCTTGGGGCAGGGCGCGAATTCACCCCTCCACTTT. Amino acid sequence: CASSLGQGANSPLHF.

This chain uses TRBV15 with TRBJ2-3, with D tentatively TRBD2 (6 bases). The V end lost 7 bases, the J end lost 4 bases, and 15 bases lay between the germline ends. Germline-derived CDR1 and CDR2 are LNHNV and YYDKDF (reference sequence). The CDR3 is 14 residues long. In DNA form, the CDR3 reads TGTGCCACCACCCAGGAGGGAGCGGCAGATACGCAGTATTTT. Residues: CATTQEGAADTQYF. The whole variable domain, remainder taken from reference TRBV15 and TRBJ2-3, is DAMVIQNPRYQVTQFGKPVTLSCSQTLNHNVMYWYQQKSSQAPKLLFHYYDKDFNNEADTPDNFQSRRPNTSFCFLDIRSPGLGDTAMYLCATTQEGAADTQYFGPGTRLTVL.

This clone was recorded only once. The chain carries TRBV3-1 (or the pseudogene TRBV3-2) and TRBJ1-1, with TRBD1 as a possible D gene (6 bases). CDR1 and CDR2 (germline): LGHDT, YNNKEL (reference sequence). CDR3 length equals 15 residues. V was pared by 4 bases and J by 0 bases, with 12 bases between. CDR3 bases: TGTGCCAGCAGCCTAAGGACAGCCATGAACACTGAAGCTTTCTTT. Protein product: CASSLRTAMNTEAFF.

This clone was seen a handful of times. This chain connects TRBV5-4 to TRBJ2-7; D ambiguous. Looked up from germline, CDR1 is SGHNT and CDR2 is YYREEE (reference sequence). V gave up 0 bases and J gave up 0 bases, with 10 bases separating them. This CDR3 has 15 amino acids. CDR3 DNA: TGTGCCAGCAGCTTGGACAGCCGAAGCTCCTACGAGCAGTACTTC. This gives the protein CASSLDSRSSYEQYF. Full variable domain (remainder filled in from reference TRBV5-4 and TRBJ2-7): ETGVTQSPTHLIKTRGQQVTLRCSSQSGHNTVSWYQQALGQGPQFIFQYYREEENGRGNFPPRFSGLQFPNYSSELNVNALELDDSALYLCASSLDSRSSYEQYFGPGTRLTVT.

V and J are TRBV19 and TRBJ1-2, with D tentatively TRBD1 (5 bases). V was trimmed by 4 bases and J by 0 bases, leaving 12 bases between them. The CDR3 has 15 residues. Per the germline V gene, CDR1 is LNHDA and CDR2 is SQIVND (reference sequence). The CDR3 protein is CASSSREYANYGYTF. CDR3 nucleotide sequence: TGTGCCAGTAGTAGCAGGGAGTACGCTAACTATGGCTACACCTTC.

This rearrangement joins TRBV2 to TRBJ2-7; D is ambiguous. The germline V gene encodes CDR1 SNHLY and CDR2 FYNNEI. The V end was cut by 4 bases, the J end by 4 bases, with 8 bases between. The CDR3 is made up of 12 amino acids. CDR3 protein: CASSVDGYEQYF. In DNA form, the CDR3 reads TGTGCCAGCAGTGTGGACGGATACGAGCAGTACTTC.